This section outlines one T cell receptor (beta chain) sequence together with its context. The data are from a study of shared clonotypes between healthy human individuals. The CDR3 sequence is 15 residues long. CDR1 and CDR2 (germline): SGDLS, YYNGEE. The ends lost 0 bases at V and 7 bases at J; junction bases unmatched: 4. The table came from immunoSEQ multiplex PCR; TCRdb's copy has only in-frame clones and leaves some out. Here the sample spans about half a million clones, approximately 82% being singletons. The sequence came from a middle-aged woman in good health. Some clones in this sample may be carry-over from other donors' samples. The chain carries TRBV9 and TRBJ2-1; 10 bases align to TRBD2. The sequenced sample consisted of PBMCs. CDR3 region: CASSVASGSGNEQFF. For the CDR3, the DNA is TGTGCCAGCAGCGTAGCTAGCGGGAGTGGGAATGAGCAGTTCTTC.